The 5 T cell receptor beta chains reported below all come from one sample, sequenced in a study of Tregs in tolerant kidney transplant recipients. The repertoire was sequenced with immunoSEQ multiplex PCR; TCRdb's copy has only in-frame clones and lacks some. Of about 44,000 clones listed, around 95% are singletons. Their recognized antigens are unknown. The source material was Tregs from blood cultured with allogeneic cells. The receptors were sampled from a human donor in good health.

This clone occurred once. The gene calls are TRBV6-5 and TRBJ2-3; D remains ambiguous. Germline V gene lookup returns CDR1 MNHEY and CDR2 SVGAGI. The CDR3 runs to 15 residues. Trimming left V 0 bases short and J 0 bases short, with 7 bases between. CDR3 nucleotides: TGTGCCAGCAGTTACTCAGAGACTAGCACAGATACGCAGTATTTT. This encodes CASSYSETSTDTQYF.

The CDR3 sequence is CASSISQLAGLNTGELFF. The DNA of the CDR3 is TGTGCCAGTAGTATTAGCCAACTAGCGGGGCTTAACACCGGGGAGCTGTTTTTT. This chain joins TRBV19 and TRBJ2-2; 10 bases line up with TRBD2. Germline-derived CDR1 and CDR2 are LNHDA and SQIVND (reference sequence). CDR3 length: 18 residues. V was clipped by 3 bases and J by 2 bases; unmatched bases: 9.

The chain combines TRBV7-9 with TRBJ1-4; TRBD1 is a possible D gene (5 bases). This CDR3 contains 15 residues. CDR1 and CDR2 from the germline V gene are SEHNR and FQNEAQ (reference sequence). The ends were cut back, 1 base at V and 7 bases at J, with 13 bases in the middle. Here the CDR3 reads CASSLGGSPLEKLFF. The CDR3 DNA follows: TGTGCCAGCAGCTTAGGGGGCTCCCCTCTTGAAAAACTGTTTTTT.

V and J are TRBV27 and TRBJ2-2; TRBD2 might be the D (6 bases). Germline assignment: CDR1 MNHEY and CDR2 SMNVEV (reference sequence). This CDR3 is built from 15 residues. V was shortened by 4 bases and J by 5 bases, with 14 bases between the two germline ends. The CDR3 loop reads CASSSPGTRTGELFF. CDR3 DNA sequence: TGTGCCAGCAGTTCCCCAGGGACTCGGACCGGGGAGCTGTTTTTT.

This chain uses TRBV20-1 with TRBJ1-2; D ambiguous. This CDR3 comprises 10 residues. V lost 1 base and J lost 5, with 2 bases in between. CDR1 and CDR2 from the germline V gene are DFQATT and SNEGSKA (reference sequence). CDR3 nucleotides: TGCAGTGCTAGAGGGTATGGCTACACCTTC. Translating it yields CSARGYGYTF.